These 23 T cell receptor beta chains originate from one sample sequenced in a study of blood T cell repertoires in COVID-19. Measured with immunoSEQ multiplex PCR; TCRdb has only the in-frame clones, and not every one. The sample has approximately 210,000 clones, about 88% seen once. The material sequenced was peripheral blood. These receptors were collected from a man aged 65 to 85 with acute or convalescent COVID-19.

The CDR3, as DNA: TGTGCCAGCACTCCTTCGACAGGGGTCCCTCAAGAGACCCAGTACTTC. Amino acid sequence: CASTPSTGVPQETQYF. V and J are TRBV11-2 and TRBJ2-5; 8 positions agree with TRBD1. The germline V gene has CDR1 SGHAT and CDR2 FQNNGV. V was clipped by 7 bases and J by 2 bases; unmatched bases: 12. The length of the CDR3 is 16 residues.

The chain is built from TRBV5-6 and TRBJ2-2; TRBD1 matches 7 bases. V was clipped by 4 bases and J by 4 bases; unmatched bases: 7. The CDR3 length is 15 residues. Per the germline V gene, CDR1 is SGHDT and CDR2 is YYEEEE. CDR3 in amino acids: CASSDRQGRTGELFF. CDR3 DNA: TGTGCCAGCAGCGACCGACAGGGTCGCACCGGGGAGCTGTTTTTT.

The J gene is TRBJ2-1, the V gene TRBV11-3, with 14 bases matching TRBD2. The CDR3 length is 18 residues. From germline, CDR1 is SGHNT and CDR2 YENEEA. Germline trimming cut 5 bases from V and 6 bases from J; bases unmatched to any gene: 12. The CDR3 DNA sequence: TGTGCCAGCAGCCCTGGGACTAGCGGGAGCTTAATCAGCAATGAGCAGTTCTTC. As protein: CASSPGTSGSLISNEQFF.

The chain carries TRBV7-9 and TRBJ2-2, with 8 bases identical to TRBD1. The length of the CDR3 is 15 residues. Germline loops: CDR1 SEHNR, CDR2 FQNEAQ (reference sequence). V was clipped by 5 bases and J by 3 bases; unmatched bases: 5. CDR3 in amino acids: CASSRTGTDTGELFF. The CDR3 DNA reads TGTGCCAGCAGCCGGACAGGGACGGACACCGGGGAGCTGTTTTTT.

As DNA, the CDR3 is TGTGCCAGTAGGACAGGGGTGACCTACGAGCAGTACTTC. It encodes CASRTGVTYEQYF. This rearrangement joins TRBV6-5 to TRBJ2-7; 9 bases match TRBD1. This CDR3 spans 13 amino acids. Trimming at V came to 9 bases and at J to 2 bases, leaving 5 bases not matched to a gene. CDR1 is MNHEY and CDR2 is SVGAGI in the germline V gene.

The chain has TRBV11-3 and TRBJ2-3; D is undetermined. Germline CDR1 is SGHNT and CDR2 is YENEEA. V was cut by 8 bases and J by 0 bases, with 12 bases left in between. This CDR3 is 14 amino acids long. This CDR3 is CASGHIPSTDTQYF. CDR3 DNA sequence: TGTGCCAGCGGGCACATACCTAGCACAGATACGCAGTATTTT.

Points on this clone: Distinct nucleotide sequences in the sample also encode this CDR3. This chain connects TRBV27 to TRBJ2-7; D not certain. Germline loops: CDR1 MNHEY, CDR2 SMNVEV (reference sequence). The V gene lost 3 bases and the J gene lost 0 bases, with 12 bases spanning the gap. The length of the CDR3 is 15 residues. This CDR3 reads CASSFSVDNSYEQYF. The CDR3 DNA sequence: TGTGCCAGCAGTTTTTCGGTCGACAACTCCTACGAGCAGTACTTC.

Written as DNA, the CDR3 is TGCGCCAGCAGCTTGGAATACTACGAGCAGTACTTC. It specifies CASSLEYYEQYF. This sequence joins TRBV5-1 and TRBJ2-7; D is unclear. In germline, CDR1 is SGHRS, CDR2 YFSETQ. The CDR3 runs to 12 residues. Trimming took 0 bases from V and 3 from J, leaving 4 bases between them.

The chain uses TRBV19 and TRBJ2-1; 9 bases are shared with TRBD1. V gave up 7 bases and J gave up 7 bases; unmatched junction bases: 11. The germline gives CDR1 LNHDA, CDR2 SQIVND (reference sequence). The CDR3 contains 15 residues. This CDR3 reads CASIEGQGNTNEQFF. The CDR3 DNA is TGTGCCAGTATCGAAGGACAGGGGAATACAAATGAGCAGTTCTTC.

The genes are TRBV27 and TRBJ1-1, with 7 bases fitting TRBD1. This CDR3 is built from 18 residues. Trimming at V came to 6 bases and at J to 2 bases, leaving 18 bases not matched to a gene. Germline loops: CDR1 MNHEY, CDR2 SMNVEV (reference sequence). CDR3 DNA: TGTGCCAGCAGGAGGGGGCTATCCACAGGGGCTCGCAACACTGAAGCTTTCTTT. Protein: CASRRGLSTGARNTEAFF.

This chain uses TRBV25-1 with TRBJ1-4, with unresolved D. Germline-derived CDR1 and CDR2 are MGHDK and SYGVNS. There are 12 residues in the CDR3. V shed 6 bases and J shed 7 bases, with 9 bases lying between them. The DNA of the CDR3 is TGTGCCAGCAGCGATCGGGGTGAAAAACTGTTTTTT. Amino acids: CASSDRGEKLFF.

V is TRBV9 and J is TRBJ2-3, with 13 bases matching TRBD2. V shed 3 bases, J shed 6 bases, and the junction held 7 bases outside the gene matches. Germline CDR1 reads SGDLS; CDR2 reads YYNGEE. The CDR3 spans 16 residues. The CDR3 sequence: CASSARLAGGGDTQYF. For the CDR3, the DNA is TGTGCCAGCAGCGCTCGACTAGCGGGAGGAGGGGATACGCAGTATTTT.

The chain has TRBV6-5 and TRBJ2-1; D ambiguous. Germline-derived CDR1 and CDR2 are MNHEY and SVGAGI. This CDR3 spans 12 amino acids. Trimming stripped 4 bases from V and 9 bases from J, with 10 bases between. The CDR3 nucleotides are TGTGCCAGCAGTTCAAACTATGGTGAGCAGTTCTTC. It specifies CASSSNYGEQFF.

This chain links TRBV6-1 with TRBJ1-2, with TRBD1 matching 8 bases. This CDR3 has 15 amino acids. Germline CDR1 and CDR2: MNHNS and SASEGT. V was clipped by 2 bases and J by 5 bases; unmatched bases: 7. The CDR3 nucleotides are TGTGCCAGCAGTGAAATCAGGGGGCGAGGGTATGGCTACACCTTC. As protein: CASSEIRGRGYGYTF.

The CDR3 nucleotides are TGTGCCGGGGGGGGAGACAGTAACTATGGCTACACCTTC. It is translated as CAGGGDSNYGYTF. The chain recombines TRBV2 with TRBJ1-2; tentatively, D is TRBD1 (5 bases). The V end lost 11 bases, the J end lost 1 base, and 14 bases lay between the germline ends. Germline CDR1 SNHLY, CDR2 FYNNEI. The CDR3 is made up of 13 amino acids.

The CDR3 nucleotides are TGTGCCAGCAGCTTAAGGAGAGAAACTGAAGCTTTCTTT. Protein sequence: CASSLRRETEAFF. The chain links TRBV7-3 to TRBJ1-1; D not resolved. Germline V CDR1 and CDR2: SGHTA, FQGTGA. V was trimmed by 1 base and J by 5 bases, leaving 8 bases between them. The CDR3 covers 13 residues.

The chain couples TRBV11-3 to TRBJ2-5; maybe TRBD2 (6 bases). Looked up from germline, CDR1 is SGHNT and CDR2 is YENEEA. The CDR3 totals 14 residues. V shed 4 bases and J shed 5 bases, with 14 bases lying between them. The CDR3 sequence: CASSSSGGGETQYF. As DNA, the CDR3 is TGTGCCAGCAGCTCCTCCGGTGGAGGGGAGACCCAGTACTTC.

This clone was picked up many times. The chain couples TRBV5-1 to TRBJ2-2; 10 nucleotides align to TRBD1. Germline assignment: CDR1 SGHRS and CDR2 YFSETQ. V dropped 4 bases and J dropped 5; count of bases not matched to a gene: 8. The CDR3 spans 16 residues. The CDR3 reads CASSGAGTGVTGELFF. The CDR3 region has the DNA TGCGCCAGCAGCGGGGCCGGGACAGGGGTAACCGGGGAGCTGTTTTTT.

CDR3 protein: CASMASGSSYNEQFF. DNA of the CDR3: TGTGCCAGCATGGCTAGCGGGAGCTCCTACAATGAGCAGTTCTTC. V and J are TRBV6-6 and TRBJ2-1, with TRBD2 identical over 10 bases. Germline CDR1 reads MNHNY; CDR2 reads SVGAGI (reference sequence). The CDR3 sequence is 15 residues long. Germline trimming cut 7 bases from V and 0 bases from J; bases unmatched to any gene: 3.

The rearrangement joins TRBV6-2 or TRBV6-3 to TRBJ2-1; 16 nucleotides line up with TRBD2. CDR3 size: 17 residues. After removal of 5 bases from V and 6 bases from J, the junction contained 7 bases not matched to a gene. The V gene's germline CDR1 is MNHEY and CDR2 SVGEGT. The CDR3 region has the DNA TGTGCCAGCAGTACCGGGACTAGCGGGAGGGGCGGCAATGAGCAGTTCTTC. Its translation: CASSTGTSGRGGNEQFF.

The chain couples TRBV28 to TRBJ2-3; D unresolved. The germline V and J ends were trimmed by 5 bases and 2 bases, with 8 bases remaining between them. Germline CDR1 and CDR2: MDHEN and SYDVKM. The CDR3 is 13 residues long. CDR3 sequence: CASSPPFTDTQYF. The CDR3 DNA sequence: TGTGCCAGCAGTCCTCCTTTCACAGATACGCAGTATTTT.

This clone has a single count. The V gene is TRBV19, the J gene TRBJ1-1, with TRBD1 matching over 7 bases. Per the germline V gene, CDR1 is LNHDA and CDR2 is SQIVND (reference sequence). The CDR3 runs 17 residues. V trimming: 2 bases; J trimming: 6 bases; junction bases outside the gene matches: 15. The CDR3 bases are TGTGCCAGTAGTATATTTGCAGGGGAGCAGGGGGATGCTGAAGCTTTCTTT. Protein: CASSIFAGEQGDAEAFF.

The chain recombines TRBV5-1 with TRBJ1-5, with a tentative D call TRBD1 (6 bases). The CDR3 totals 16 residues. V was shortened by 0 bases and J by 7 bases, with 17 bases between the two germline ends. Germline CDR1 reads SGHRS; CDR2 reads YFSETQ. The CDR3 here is CASSLGIPGGRQPQHF. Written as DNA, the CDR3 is TGCGCCAGCAGCTTGGGGATCCCTGGGGGCCGGCAGCCCCAGCATTTT. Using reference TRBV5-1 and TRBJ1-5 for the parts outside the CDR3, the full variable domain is KAGVTQTPRYLIKTRGQQVTLSCSPISGHRSVSWYQQTPGQGLQFLFEYFSETQRNKGNFPGRFSGRQFSNSRSEMNVSTLELGDSALYLCASSLGIPGGRQPQHFGDGTRLSIL.